These T cell receptor beta chains were read from a single sample in a study of cytomegalovirus exposure and HLA in healthy donors. TCRdb's copy holds only in-frame clones and misses some; the assay was immunoSEQ multiplex PCR. The table for this sample gives 90,000 to 130,000 clones. Source material: PBMCs. The receptor set was obtained from a man aged 35 to 55 in good health and CMV-seropositive. Both conserved end residues are part of each CDR3. The D gene is left open where the match is weak.

J	D	V	CDR3	DNA
TRBJ1-1	TRBD1	TRBV6-6	CASSQNPGQGTTEAFF	TGTGCCAGCAGCCAAAACCCGGGACAGGGGACGACTGAAGCTTTCTTT
TRBJ2-3	TRBD2	TRBV28	CASSFLLAGGGTDTQYF	TGTGCCAGCAGTTTCCTTTTAGCGGGAGGTGGCACAGATACGCAGTATTTT
TRBJ2-5	TRBD1	TRBV29-1	CSVGGQVGTQYF	TGCAGCGTAGGGGGACAGGTCGGGACCCAGTACTTC
TRBJ1-1	.	TRBV6-6	CASSSTTGGTEAFF	TGTGCCAGCAGTTCTACGACAGGCGGCACTGAAGCTTTCTTT
TRBJ1-2	.	TRBV4-3	CASSPQQVGGYGYTF	TGCGCCAGCAGCCCGCAACAGGTCGGGGGATATGGCTACACCTTC
TRBJ2-7	TRBD1	TRBV4-3	CASSQWTGYEQYF	TGCGCCAGCAGCCAATGGACAGGCTACGAGCAGTACTTC
TRBJ1-2	.	TRBV5-4	CASSLAGQNYGYTF	TGTGCCAGCAGCTTGGCAGGACAGAACTATGGCTACACCTTC
TRBJ2-1	.	TRBV4-3	CASSQDRTSYNEQFF	TGCGCCAGCAGCCAAGACAGGACATCCTACAATGAGCAGTTCTTC
TRBJ2-5	.	TRBV7-8	CASSPGTAQETQYF	TGTGCCAGCAGCCCTGGGACTGCTCAAGAGACCCAGTACTTC
TRBJ1-2	TRBD1	TRBV18	CASSPTGVDYGYTF	TGTGCCAGCTCACCAACAGGGGTTGACTATGGCTACACCTTC
TRBJ1-2	.	TRBV6-5	CASTPVTGINYGYTF	TGTGCCAGCACCCCCGTCACGGGTATTAACTATGGCTACACCTTC
TRBJ2-7	TRBD2	TRBV5-1	CASSYRGGSSYEQYF	TGCGCCAGCAGCTACCGGGGGGGTAGCTCCTACGAGCAGTACTTC
TRBJ2-7	TRBD2	TRBV27	CASSTGLAGEWYEQYF	TGTGCCAGCAGTACGGGACTAGCGGGAGAATGGTACGAGCAGTACTTC
TRBJ2-7	TRBD2	TRBV28	CASSLPPWTSGSNSEQYF	TGTGCCAGCAGTTTACCCCCTTGGACTAGCGGGAGTAACAGCGAGCAGTACTTC
TRBJ2-3	.	TRBV6-5	CASSYLGFTDTQYF	TGTGCCAGCAGTTACCTCGGGTTCACAGATACGCAGTATTTT
TRBJ2-1	TRBD2	TRBV19	CASSILSGTHEQFF	TGTGCCAGTAGTATACTTAGCGGGACTCATGAGCAGTTCTTC
TRBJ1-5	.	TRBV5-6	CASSSTGYSNQPQHF	TGTGCCAGCAGCTCGACAGGTTATAGCAATCAGCCCCAGCATTTT
TRBJ1-6	.	TRBV15	CATSRERAYNSPLHF	TGTGCCACCAGCAGAGAACGGGCCTATAATTCACCCCTCCACTTT
TRBJ1-3	TRBD1	TRBV18	CASSPVGQTLTSGNTIYF	TGTGCCAGCTCACCAGTGGGACAGACGTTAACCTCTGGAAACACCATATATTTT
TRBJ2-4	.	TRBV6-5	CASSPSLAKNIQYF	TGTGCCAGCAGCCCGAGCTTAGCCAAAAACATTCAGTACTTC
TRBJ2-7	.	TRBV7-9	CASSPTTAASYEQYF	TGTGCCAGCAGCCCGACTACTGCCGCTTCCTACGAGCAGTACTTC
TRBJ1-1	TRBD1	TRBV10-3	CAIRRTGANPGDTEAFF	TGTGCCATCAGGAGGACAGGAGCAAACCCCGGGGACACTGAAGCTTTCTTT
TRBJ1-5	.	TRBV28	CASSLVDTPNSNQPQHF	TGTGCCAGCAGTTTAGTCGACACTCCGAATAGCAATCAGCCCCAGCATTTT
TRBJ1-2	.	TRBV7-9	CASSLDAGIGGYTF	TGTGCCAGCAGCTTAGATGCGGGAATAGGAGGCTACACCTTC
TRBJ2-1	.	TRBV7-2	CASSSFNEQFF	TGTGCCAGCAGCTCGTTCAATGAGCAGTTCTTC
TRBJ2-1	TRBD2	TRBV27	CASSSYWGSGSSYNEQFF	TGTGCCAGCAGTTCCTACTGGGGTAGCGGGAGCTCCTACAATGAGCAGTTCTTC
TRBJ2-2	.	TRBV7-2	CASSLRTGDLTGELFF	TGTGCCAGCAGCTTACGAACAGGGGACTTAACCGGGGAGCTGTTTTTT
TRBJ2-1	.	TRBV11-3	CASSLALYNEQFF	TGTGCCAGCAGCTTAGCTCTATACAATGAGCAGTTCTTC